Listed below are T cell receptor beta chains from one sample, sequenced in a study of blood T cell repertoires in COVID-19. Profiling relied on immunoSEQ multiplex PCR, and the TCRdb table lists in-frame clones only, not all of them. This sample carries roughly 330,000 clones, 70% to 90% of them seen once, and the ten largest clones take under 11%. Sequencing input: PBMCs or T cells enriched from blood (not recorded which). All receptors derive from a woman aged 18-35 years who had recovered from COVID-19. Each CDR3 is given without its conserved first and last residue. Fields, in order: J gene, clone size, V gene, CDR3 protein. Clone size is not always given. Where it is, it says once, few, many or a class for expanded clones.

TRBJ1-5,NA,TRBV6-5,ASKRGNQPQH
TRBJ1-4,NA,TRBV25-1,ASSATRGQGGNEKLF
TRBJ2-1,NA,TRBV7-9,ASSLRGGPNEQF
TRBJ2-1,NA,TRBV7-8,ASSSQGANEQF
TRBJ1-1,once,TRBV30,AWSVLWGSEAF
TRBJ2-1,once,TRBV5-3,ARSTGVLGLAGVSYNEQF
TRBJ1-1,NA,TRBV7-2,ASSWRQNMNTEAF
TRBJ2-2,NA,TRBV5-1,ASSHLGGTGNTGELF
TRBJ1-2,NA,TRBV19,ASSISRGPYGYT
TRBJ1-2,NA,TRBV7-9,ASSLLGSGYT
TRBJ1-1,NA,TRBV3-1/TRBV3-2,ASSRADRMNTEAF
TRBJ2-6,NA,TRBV28,ASRGPGISGANVLT
TRBJ2-5,NA,TRBV7-2,ASSLAGVTLWGETQY
TRBJ2-2,NA,TRBV28,ASSSAGGLNTGELF
TRBJ1-1,NA,TRBV21-1,ASSNRTEAF
TRBJ1-4,once,TRBV7-9,ASSGQGANEKLF
TRBJ1-1,NA,TRBV30,AWDAQGTGTEAF
TRBJ1-1,NA,TRBV9,ASNPEGTGKGTEAF
TRBJ1-5,NA,TRBV6-6,ASSYSSTGVSQPQH
TRBJ1-6,NA,TRBV7-2,ASSRRTLYNSPLH
TRBJ2-3,NA,TRBV28,ASSWTSSDTQY
TRBJ1-2,NA,TRBV7-9,ASSRDRAGDGYGYT
TRBJ1-2,NA,TRBV5-8,ASRSPLEGYYYGYT
TRBJ1-1,NA,TRBV9,ASSASEGNTEAF
TRBJ1-1,once,TRBV7-9,ASSVKGQGAAEAF
TRBJ1-5,NA,TRBV18,ASSPAVWTDSNQPQH
TRBJ1-2,NA,TRBV16,ASSPWRGYNYGYT
TRBJ1-1,NA,TRBV2,ASSGKGGGLNTEAF
TRBJ2-1,NA,TRBV6-5,AVSSLAGDNEQF
TRBJ1-2,once,TRBV12-3/TRBV12-4,ASSLDSGRGYT
TRBJ1-1,NA,TRBV5-1,ASSQGTVNTEAF
TRBJ2-5,once,TRBV4-2,ASSQGGLRGRAETQY
TRBJ2-5,NA,TRBV18,ASSRSGTGETQY
TRBJ1-1,NA,TRBV12-3/TRBV12-4,ASSPQGGVEAF
TRBJ2-1,few,TRBV5-6,ASSQTSGYYNEQF
TRBJ2-3,NA,TRBV28,ASSLQGEGTDTQY
TRBJ1-1,NA,TRBV7-9,ASSRTGANTEAF
TRBJ2-7,NA,TRBV7-2,ASSSPRDWDYEQY
TRBJ2-7,NA,TRBV6-5,ASSSSGTVYEQY
TRBJ2-7,NA,TRBV7-8,ASSLDNFMGTGSSYEQY
TRBJ1-3,NA,TRBV5-1,ASSAAPGFSGNTIY
TRBJ2-3,NA,TRBV25-1,ASSESLGQREDTQY
TRBJ1-6,NA,TRBV3-1/TRBV3-2,ASSPSVSYNSPLH
TRBJ2-2,few,TRBV9,ASSPRSNTGELF
TRBJ1-3,NA,TRBV6-5,ASSPGVPGNTIY
TRBJ2-2,NA,TRBV5-1,ASSIAPSGNTGELF
TRBJ1-1,NA,TRBV9,ASTKGAATEAF
TRBJ2-1,NA,TRBV10-2,ASSESGGQAYNEQF
TRBJ1-2,NA,TRBV29-1,SVELETLYGYT
TRBJ1-1,NA,TRBV7-9,ASSLTGETGGAEAF
TRBJ1-1,NA,TRBV11-3,ASAQQGSDTEAF
TRBJ1-1,NA,TRBV30,AWRKGQGWPEAF
TRBJ2-1,NA,TRBV27,ASSLRTSGRINEQF
TRBJ1-2,NA,TRBV6-5,ASSRDSGYGYT
TRBJ1-2,NA,TRBV27,ASSFRRGHGYGYT
TRBJ2-3,NA,TRBV7-3,ASSAQGVGTDTQY
TRBJ1-3,NA,TRBV5-8,ASSFEGRGPGNTIY
TRBJ1-2,NA,TRBV4-1,ASSPLGQGANGYT
TRBJ1-6,NA,TRBV19,ASRKEDSNSPLH
TRBJ2-5,NA,TRBV12-3/TRBV12-4,ASSPQVTTQY